Below, 20 T cell receptor beta chains from the same sample are listed, as sequenced in a study of blood T cell repertoires in COVID-19. Some clones are missing from TCRdb's copy, which holds only in-frame ones; the method was immunoSEQ multiplex PCR. Of roughly 42,000 clones in the sample, around 90% were seen once. The sequencing sample was made of peripheral blood. The receptor source for this set is a man aged 50-60 years with active COVID-19.

V usage is TRBV7-2 and J usage is TRBJ2-3, with 7 bases lining up with TRBD1. Trimming removed 2 bases from V and 2 bases from J; junction bases left unmatched: 7. The CDR3 length is 16 residues. CDR1 is SGHTA, CDR2 FQGNSA, per germline. The CDR3 nucleotides are TGTGCCAGCAGCTTAATGACAGGGAGTTCCACAGATACGCAGTATTTT. Its translation: CASSLMTGSSTDTQYF.

The rearrangement joins TRBV7-9 to TRBJ1-3, with 8 positions matching TRBD1. Trimming cost V 2 bases and J 4 bases; bases outside gene matches: 7. The CDR3 totals 16 residues. Germline lookup yields CDR1 SEHNR and CDR2 FQNEAQ (reference sequence). CDR3: CASSLTAGGQGNTIYF. In DNA, the CDR3 is TGTGCCAGCAGCTTAACTGCAGGGGGCCAGGGAAACACCATATATTTT.

The chain combines TRBV7-9 with TRBJ1-2; 9 nucleotides line up with TRBD1. The CDR3 contains 16 residues. Germline lookup yields CDR1 SEHNR and CDR2 FQNEAQ (reference sequence). With V trimmed by 4 bases and J by 8 bases, 14 bases remained unmatched. CDR3 amino acids: CASSSIRLDRGAGYTF. CDR3 nucleotide sequence: TGTGCCAGCAGCTCAATTAGGCTCGACAGGGGGGCGGGCTACACCTTC. The full variable domain, rest sourced from reference TRBV7-9 and TRBJ1-2, is DTGVSQNPRHKITKRGQNVTFRCDPISEHNRLYWYRQTLGQGPEFLTYFQNEAQLEKSRLLSDRFSAERPKGSFSTLEIQRTEQGDSAMYLCASSSIRLDRGAGYTFGSGTRLTVV.

This clone was detected only once. The chain has TRBV5-1 and TRBJ2-1; 8 bases fit TRBD1. The V segment lost 4 bases and the J segment 3 bases; nucleotides outside the gene matches: 6. The germline CDR1 and CDR2 sequences are SGHRS and YFSETQ. CDR3 length: 15 amino acids. The CDR3 loop reads CASSNSGTGYNEQFF. CDR3 in DNA: TGCGCCAGCAGCAACTCCGGGACAGGCTACAATGAGCAGTTCTTC.

The V gene is TRBV5-8, the J gene TRBJ1-3; D is perhaps TRBD1 (5 bases). The V gene lost 1 base and the J gene lost 2 bases, with 13 bases spanning the gap. The CDR3 runs 16 residues. Germline V gives CDR1 SGHTS, CDR2 YDEGEE. This chain's CDR3 is CASSLKLGVPGNTIYF. CDR3 DNA sequence: TGTGCCAGCAGCTTGAAGTTAGGGGTACCTGGAAACACCATATATTTT. Full variable domain (missing parts from reference TRBV5-8 and TRBJ1-3): EAGVTQSPTHLIKTRGQQATLRCSPISGHTSVYWYQQALGLGLQFLLWYDEGEERNRGNFPPRFSGRQFPNYSSELNVNALELEDSALYLCASSLKLGVPGNTIYFGEGSWLTVV.

A single count supports this clone. This chain uses TRBV5-6 with TRBJ2-5; D call uncertain. Looked up from germline, CDR1 is SGHDT and CDR2 is YYEEEE. The CDR3 length is 14 residues. Between the trimmed V and J ends, which lost 3 bases and 1 base, there was a span of 10 bases. CDR3 loop: CASSSPRFQETQYF. CDR3 bases: TGTGCCAGCAGCTCACCGAGATTCCAAGAGACCCAGTACTTC.

This clone was counted a few times. J is TRBJ2-7 and V is TRBV28, with D tentatively TRBD2 (6 bases). Trimming left V 4 bases short and J 6 bases short, with 19 bases between. The germline gives CDR1 MDHEN, CDR2 SYDVKM. The CDR3 is 15 amino acids. The CDR3 DNA sequence: TGTGCCAGCAGTTCCGGGACTGGGGGAAGGGCCGAGCAGTACTTC. Encoded protein: CASSSGTGGRAEQYF.

The chain has TRBV2 and TRBJ2-6; 7 nucleotides align to TRBD1. V was pared by 3 bases and J by 2 bases, with 4 bases of the junction left unmatched. There are 16 residues in the CDR3. Looked up from germline, CDR1 is SNHLY and CDR2 is FYNNEI. The CDR3 is CASSDKGGTGANVLTF. CDR3 DNA: TGTGCCAGCAGTGATAAAGGGGGCACTGGGGCCAACGTCCTGACTTTC.

There are a few counts of this clone. The gene calls are TRBV19 and TRBJ2-5; a possible D gene is TRBD1 (7 bases). There are 16 residues in the CDR3. Germline V gene sequence: CDR1 LNHDA, CDR2 SQIVND (reference sequence). Trimming removed 3 bases from V and 4 bases from J, with 18 bases in between. CDR3 DNA sequence: TGTGCCAGTAGTATGCCGGGCAGGGGGGAAGTAGAGACCCAGTACTTC. Protein: CASSMPGRGEVETQYF.

The V call is TRBV10-1, the J call TRBJ1-1; D might be TRBD1 (6 bases). V was cut by 7 bases and J by 0 bases, with 12 bases left in between. Germline-derived CDR1 and CDR2 are WNHNN and SYGVQD (reference sequence). The CDR3 covers 14 residues. The chain's CDR3 is CASKGDNMNTEAFF. The CDR3 nucleotides read TGCGCCAGCAAGGGGGACAACATGAACACTGAAGCTTTCTTT.

The V and J genes are TRBV28 and TRBJ2-4; D is possibly TRBD1 (6 bases). The CDR3 runs 13 residues. Germline V CDR1 and CDR2: MDHEN, SYDVKM. V was trimmed by 4 bases and J by 5 bases, leaving 9 bases between them. CDR3: CASSWDNENIQYF. In DNA, the CDR3 is TGTGCCAGCAGTTGGGACAACGAAAACATTCAGTACTTC.

CDR3 nucleotide sequence: TGTGCCAGTAGTATTATGGGCGGCGGCGGGGAGACCCAGTACTTC. This sequence encodes CASSIMGGGGETQYF. This chain uses TRBV19 with TRBJ2-5; possible D gene TRBD2, 5 bases. V lost 3 bases to trimming and J lost 5 bases, with 16 bases between them. The CDR3 sequence is 15 residues long. Germline CDR1 reads LNHDA; CDR2 reads SQIVND (reference sequence).

This sequence joins TRBV3-1 (or the pseudogene TRBV3-2) and TRBJ1-4, with D unclear. The CDR3 spans 13 residues. Trimming removed 6 bases at V and 4 bases at J, with 9 bases between. Germline V CDR1 and CDR2: LGHDT, YNNKEL (reference sequence). The CDR3 coding sequence is TGTGCCAGCAGTCTACCAGGTAATGAAAAACTGTTTTTT. Its protein is CASSLPGNEKLFF.

This clone was seen only a few times. The chain has TRBV29-1 and TRBJ2-1; 11 bases align to TRBD2. This CDR3 is 14 amino acids long. Per germline, CDR1 SQVTM and CDR2 ANQGSEA. V gave up 7 bases and J gave up 4 bases; unmatched junction bases: 6. The CDR3 coding sequence is TGCAGCGCTCCGACTAGCGGGGTTTACAATGAGCAGTTCTTC. This translates into CSAPTSGVYNEQFF.

This rearrangement joins TRBV28 to TRBJ1-6; D gene ambiguous. V lost 2 bases to trimming and J lost 5 bases, with 7 bases between them. CDR1 and CDR2 from the germline V gene are MDHEN and SYDVKM. The CDR3 runs to 14 residues. For the CDR3, the DNA is TGTGCCAGCAGTTTAACACAGAATAATTCACCCCTCCACTTT. This encodes CASSLTQNNSPLHF.

The V call is TRBV19, the J call TRBJ1-1, with D tentatively TRBD1 (6 bases). Germline V gene lookup returns CDR1 LNHDA and CDR2 SQIVND (reference sequence). V was pared by 5 bases and J by 1 base, with 11 bases between. The CDR3 length is 14 residues. CDR3 nucleotide sequence: TGTGCCAGTAGTGGAAACAGGGCGAACACTGAAGCTTTCTTT. This encodes CASSGNRANTEAFF. The full variable domain, completed using reference TRBV19 and TRBJ1-1, is DGGITQSPKYLFRKEGQNVTLSCEQNLNHDAMYWYRQDPGQGLRLIYYSQIVNDFQKGDIAEGYSVSREKKESFPLTVTSAQKNPTAFYLCASSGNRANTEAFFGQGTRLTVV.

This chain uses TRBV5-1 with TRBJ1-4; TRBD1 agrees at 10 bases. Trimming at V came to 0 bases and at J to 0 bases, leaving 5 bases not matched to a gene. CDR1 SGHRS and CDR2 YFSETQ come from the germline V gene. CDR3 size: 18 residues. The CDR3 is CASSLEGTGVSTNEKLFF. CDR3 in DNA: TGCGCCAGCAGCTTGGAGGGGACAGGGGTTTCAACTAATGAAAAACTGTTTTTT.

The V and J genes are TRBV2 and TRBJ1-2; 7 bases fit TRBD1. This CDR3 has 12 amino acids. The J segment lost 8 bases and the V segment lost 10 bases, leaving 10 bases of the junction unmatched. Germline values: CDR1 SNHLY, CDR2 FYNNEI. CDR3 nucleotides: TGTGCCACCTCGGGACAGCCTCTGGGCTACACCTTC. It translates to CATSGQPLGYTF. Variable domain in full (rest from reference TRBV2 and TRBJ1-2): EPEVTQTPSHQVTQMGQEVILRCVPISNHLYFYWYRQILGQKVEFLVSFYNNEISEKSEIFDDQFSVERPDGSNFTLKIRSTKLEDSAMYFCATSGQPLGYTFGSGTRLTVV.

V and J are TRBV3-1 (or the pseudogene TRBV3-2) and TRBJ1-2; possibly TRBD1 for D (6 bases). V lost 2 bases and J lost 4, with 14 bases in between. Looked up from germline, CDR1 is LGHDT and CDR2 is YNNKEL (reference sequence). The CDR3 consists of 15 residues. CDR3 protein: CASSQSDRPIYGYTF. CDR3 sequence (DNA): TGTGCCAGCAGCCAATCCGACAGGCCGATCTATGGCTACACCTTC.

Sample share makes this clone medium-sized. The chain is built from TRBV19 and TRBJ1-1, with TRBD1 identical over 7 bases. CDR1 and CDR2 (germline): LNHDA, SQIVND (reference sequence). The CDR3 runs 14 residues. The V and J ends lost 5 bases and 4 bases, in that order; junction bases with no gene match: 7. This CDR3 is CASSPRGPSTEAFF. CDR3 nucleotide sequence: TGTGCCAGTAGTCCGAGGGGGCCGTCCACTGAAGCTTTCTTT.